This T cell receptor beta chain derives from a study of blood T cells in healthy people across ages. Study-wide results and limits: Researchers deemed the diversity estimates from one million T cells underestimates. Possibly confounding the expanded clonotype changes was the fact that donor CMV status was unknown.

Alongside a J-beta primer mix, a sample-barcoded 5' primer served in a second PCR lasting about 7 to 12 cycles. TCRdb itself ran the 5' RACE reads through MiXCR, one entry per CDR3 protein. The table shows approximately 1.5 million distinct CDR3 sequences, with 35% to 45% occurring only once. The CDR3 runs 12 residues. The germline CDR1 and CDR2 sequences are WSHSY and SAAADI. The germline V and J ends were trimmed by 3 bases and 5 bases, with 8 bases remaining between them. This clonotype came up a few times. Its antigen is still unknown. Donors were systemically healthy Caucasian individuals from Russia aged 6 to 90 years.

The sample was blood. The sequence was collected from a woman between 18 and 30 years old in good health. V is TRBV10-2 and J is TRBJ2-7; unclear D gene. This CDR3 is CASSDKKNEQYF. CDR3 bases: TGCGCCAGCAGTGATAAGAAGAACGAGCAGTACTTC.